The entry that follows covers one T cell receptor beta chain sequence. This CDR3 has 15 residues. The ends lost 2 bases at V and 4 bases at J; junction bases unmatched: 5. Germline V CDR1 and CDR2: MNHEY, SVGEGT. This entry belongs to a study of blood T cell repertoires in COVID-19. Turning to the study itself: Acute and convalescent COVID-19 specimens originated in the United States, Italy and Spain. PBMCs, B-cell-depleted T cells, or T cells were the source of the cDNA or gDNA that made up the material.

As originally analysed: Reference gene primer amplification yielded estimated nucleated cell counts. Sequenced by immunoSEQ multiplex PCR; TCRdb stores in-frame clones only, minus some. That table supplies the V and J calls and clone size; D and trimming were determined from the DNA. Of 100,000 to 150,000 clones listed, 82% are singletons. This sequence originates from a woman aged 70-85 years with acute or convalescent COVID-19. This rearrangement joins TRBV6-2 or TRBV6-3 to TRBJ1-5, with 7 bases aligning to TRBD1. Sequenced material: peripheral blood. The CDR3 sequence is CASSYRDSWNQPQHF. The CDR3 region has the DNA TGTGCCAGCAGTTACCGGGACAGCTGGAATCAGCCCCAGCATTTT.